This TCR beta chain derives from a study of control samples from healthy donors and cancer patients (dated by TCRdb to the early 2020s). About this clone: Its antigen remains unidentified.

Library prep was done by the immunoSEQ multiplex PCR assay. TCRdb obtained this table from immuneACCESS and retained in-frame rearrangements with V and J assigned. These tables miss some clones; where compared with another copy, unresolved V genes account for less than half of the shortfall, and the remainder is unexplained. This specimen's table enumerates approximately 190,000 clones. Approximately 2.2% of the sample goes to the ten largest clones. V is cut by 0 bases and J by 0 bases, and the space between the germline ends is 8 bases. Reading the germline V gene gives CDR1 KGHSH and CDR2 LQKENI. The cysteine opens and the phenylalanine closes a CDR3 of 16 amino acids. The entry retains the CDR3 DNA only, 48 bases that are in frame from base 1.

This chain is built from TRBV18 and TRBJ2-2; the D gene identity is not certain. Sequencing was performed on blood. The TCR originated in a woman in her 30s in good health. The CDR3 protein sequence reads: CASSPPPATNTGELFF. The DNA sequence is given as TGTGCCAGCTCACCACCGCCGGCAACGAACACCGGGGAGCTGTTTTTT.